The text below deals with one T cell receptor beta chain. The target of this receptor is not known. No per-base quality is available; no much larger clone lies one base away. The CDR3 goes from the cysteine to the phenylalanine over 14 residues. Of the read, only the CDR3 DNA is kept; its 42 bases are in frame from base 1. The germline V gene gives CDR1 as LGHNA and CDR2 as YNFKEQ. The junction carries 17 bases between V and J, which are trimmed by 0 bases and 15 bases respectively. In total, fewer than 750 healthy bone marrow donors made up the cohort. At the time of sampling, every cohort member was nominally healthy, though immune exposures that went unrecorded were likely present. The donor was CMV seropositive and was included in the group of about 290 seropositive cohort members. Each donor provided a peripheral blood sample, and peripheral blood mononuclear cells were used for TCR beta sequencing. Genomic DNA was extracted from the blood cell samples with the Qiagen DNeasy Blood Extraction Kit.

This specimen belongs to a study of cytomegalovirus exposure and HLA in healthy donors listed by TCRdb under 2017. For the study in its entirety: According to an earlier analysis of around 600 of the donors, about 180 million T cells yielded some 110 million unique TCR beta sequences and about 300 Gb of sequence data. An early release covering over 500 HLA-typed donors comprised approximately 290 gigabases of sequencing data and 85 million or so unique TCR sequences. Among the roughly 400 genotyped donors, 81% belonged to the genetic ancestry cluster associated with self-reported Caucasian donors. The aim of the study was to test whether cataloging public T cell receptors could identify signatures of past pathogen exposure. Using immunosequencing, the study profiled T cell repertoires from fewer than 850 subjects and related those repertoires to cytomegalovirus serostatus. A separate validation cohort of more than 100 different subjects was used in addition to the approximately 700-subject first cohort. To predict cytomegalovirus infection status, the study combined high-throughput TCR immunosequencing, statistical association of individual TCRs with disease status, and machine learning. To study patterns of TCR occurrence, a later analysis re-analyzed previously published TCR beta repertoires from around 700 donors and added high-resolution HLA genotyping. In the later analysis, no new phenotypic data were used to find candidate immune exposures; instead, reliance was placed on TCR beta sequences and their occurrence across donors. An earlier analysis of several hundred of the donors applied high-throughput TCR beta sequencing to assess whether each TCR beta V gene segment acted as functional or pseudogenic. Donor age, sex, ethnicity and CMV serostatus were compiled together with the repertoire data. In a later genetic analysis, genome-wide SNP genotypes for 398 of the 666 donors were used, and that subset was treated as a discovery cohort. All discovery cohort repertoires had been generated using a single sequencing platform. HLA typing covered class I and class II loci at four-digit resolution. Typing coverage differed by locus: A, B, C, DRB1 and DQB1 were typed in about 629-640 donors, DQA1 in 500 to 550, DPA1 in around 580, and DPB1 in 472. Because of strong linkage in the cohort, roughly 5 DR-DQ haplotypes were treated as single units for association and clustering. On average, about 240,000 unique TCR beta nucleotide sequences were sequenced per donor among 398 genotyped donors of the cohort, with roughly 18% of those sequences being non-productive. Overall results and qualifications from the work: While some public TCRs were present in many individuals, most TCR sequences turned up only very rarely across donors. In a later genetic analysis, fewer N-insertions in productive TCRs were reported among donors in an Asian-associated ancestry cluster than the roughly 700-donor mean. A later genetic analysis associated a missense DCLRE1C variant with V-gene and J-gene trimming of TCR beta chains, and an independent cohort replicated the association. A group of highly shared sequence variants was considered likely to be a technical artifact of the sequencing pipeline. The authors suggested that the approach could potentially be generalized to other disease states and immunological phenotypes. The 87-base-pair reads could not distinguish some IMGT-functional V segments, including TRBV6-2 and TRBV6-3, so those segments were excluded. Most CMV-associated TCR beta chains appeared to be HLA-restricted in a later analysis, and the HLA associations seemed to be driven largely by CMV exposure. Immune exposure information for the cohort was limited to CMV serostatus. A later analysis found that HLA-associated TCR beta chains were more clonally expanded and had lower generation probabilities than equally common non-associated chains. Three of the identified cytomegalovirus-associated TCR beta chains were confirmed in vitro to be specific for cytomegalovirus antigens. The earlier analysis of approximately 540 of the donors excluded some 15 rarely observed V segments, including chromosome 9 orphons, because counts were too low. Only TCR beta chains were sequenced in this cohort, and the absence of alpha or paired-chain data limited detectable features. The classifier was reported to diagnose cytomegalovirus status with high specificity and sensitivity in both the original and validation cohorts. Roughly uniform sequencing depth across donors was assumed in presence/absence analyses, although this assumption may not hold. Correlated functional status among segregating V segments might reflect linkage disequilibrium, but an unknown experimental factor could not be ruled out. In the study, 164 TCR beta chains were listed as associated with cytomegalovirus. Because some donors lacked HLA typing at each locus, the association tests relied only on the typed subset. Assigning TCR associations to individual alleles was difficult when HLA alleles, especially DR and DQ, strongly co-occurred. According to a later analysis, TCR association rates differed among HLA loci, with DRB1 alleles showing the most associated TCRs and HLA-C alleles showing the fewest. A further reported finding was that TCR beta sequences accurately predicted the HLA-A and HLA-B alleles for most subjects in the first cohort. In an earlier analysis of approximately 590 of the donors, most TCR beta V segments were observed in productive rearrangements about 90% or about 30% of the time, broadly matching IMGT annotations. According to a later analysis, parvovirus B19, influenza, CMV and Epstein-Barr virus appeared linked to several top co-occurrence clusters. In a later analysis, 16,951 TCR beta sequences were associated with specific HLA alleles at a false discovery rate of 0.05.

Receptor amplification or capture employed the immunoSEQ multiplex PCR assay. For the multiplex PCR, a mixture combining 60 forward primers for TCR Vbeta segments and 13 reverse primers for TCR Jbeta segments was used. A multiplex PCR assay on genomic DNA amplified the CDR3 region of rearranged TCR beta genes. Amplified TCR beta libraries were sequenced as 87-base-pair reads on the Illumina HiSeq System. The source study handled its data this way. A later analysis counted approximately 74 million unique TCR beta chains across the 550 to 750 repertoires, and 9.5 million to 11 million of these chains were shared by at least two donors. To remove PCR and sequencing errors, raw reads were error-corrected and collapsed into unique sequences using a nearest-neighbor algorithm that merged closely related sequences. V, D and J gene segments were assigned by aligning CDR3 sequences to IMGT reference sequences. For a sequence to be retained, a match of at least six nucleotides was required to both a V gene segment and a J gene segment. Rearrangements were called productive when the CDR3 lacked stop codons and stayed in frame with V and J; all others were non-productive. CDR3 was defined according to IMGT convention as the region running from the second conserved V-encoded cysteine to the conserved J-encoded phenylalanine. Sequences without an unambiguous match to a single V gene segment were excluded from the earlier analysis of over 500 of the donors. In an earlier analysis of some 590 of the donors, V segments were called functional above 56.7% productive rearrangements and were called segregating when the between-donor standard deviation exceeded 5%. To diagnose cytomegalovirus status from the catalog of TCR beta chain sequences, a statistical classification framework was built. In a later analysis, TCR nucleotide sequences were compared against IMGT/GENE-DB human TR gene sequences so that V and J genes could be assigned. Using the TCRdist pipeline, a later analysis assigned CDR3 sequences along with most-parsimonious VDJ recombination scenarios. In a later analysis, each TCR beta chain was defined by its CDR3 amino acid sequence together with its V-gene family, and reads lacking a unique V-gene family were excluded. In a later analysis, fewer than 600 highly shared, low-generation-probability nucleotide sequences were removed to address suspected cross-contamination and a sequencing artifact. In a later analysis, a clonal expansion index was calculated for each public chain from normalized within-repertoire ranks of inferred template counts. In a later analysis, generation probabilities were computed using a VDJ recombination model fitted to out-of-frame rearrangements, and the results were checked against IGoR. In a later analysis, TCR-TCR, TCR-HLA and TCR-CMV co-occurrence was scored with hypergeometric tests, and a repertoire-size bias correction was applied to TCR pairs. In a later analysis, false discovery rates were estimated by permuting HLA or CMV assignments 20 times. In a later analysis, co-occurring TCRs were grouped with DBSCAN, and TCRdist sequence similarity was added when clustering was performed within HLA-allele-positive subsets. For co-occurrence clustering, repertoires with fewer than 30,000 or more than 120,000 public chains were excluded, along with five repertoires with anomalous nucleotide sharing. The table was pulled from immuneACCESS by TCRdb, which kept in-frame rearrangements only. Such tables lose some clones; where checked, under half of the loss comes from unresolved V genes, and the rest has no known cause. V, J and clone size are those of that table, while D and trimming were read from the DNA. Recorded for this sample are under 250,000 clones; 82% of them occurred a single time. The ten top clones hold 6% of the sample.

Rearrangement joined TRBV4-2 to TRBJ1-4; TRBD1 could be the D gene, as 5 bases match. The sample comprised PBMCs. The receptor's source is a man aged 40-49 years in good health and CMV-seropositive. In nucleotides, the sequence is TGTGCCAGCAGCCAAGATTCTGTTTCGGAAGGGGTGTTTTTT. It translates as CASSQDSVSEGVFF.